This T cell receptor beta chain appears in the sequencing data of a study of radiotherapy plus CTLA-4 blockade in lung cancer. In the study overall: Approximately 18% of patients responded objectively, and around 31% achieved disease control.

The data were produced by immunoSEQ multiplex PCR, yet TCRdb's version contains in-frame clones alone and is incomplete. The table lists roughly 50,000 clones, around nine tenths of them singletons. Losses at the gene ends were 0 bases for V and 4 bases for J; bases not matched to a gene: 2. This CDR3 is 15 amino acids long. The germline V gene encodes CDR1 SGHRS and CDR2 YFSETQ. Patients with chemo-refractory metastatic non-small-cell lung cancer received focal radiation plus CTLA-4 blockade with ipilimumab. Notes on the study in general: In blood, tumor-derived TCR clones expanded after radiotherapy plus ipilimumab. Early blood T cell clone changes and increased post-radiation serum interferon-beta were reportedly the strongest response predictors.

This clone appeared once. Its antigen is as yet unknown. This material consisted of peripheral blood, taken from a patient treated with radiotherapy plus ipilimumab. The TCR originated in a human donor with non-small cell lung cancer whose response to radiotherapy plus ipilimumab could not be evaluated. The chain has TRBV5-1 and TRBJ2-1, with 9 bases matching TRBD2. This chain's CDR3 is CASSLASGEYNEQFF. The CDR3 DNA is TGCGCCAGCAGCTTGGCTAGCGGGGAATACAATGAGCAGTTCTTC.